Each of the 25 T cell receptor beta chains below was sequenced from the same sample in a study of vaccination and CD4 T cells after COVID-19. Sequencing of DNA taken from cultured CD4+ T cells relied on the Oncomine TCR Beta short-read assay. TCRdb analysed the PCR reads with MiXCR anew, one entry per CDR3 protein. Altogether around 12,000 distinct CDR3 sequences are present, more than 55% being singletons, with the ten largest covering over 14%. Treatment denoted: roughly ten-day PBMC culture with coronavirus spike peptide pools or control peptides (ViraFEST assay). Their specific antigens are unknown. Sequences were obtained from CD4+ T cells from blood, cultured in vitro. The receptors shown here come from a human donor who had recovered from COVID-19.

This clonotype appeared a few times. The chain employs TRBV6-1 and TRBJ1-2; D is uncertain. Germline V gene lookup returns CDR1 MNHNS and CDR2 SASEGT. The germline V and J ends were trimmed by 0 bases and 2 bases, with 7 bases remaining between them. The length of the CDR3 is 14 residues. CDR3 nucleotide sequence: TGTGCCAGCAGTGAAGCTGAATTCAACTATGGCTACACCTTC. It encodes CASSEAEFNYGYTF.

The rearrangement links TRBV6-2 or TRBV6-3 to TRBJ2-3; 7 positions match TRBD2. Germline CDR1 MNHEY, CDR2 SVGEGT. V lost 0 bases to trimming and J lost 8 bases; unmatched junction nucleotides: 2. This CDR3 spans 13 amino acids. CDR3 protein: CASSYSTSSTQYF. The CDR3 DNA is TGTGCCAGCAGTTACTCGACTAGCAGTACGCAGTATTTT.

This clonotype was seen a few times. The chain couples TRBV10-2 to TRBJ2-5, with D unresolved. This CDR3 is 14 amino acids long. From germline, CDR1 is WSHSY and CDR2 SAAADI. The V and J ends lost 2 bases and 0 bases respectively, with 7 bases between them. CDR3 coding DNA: TGCGCCAGCAGTGAGATAGGGTACCAAGAGACCCAGTACTTC. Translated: CASSEIGYQETQYF.

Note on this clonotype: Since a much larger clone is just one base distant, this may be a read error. CDR3 coding DNA: TGCAGTGCTAGAGATGGCAGGGGGCACACTGAAGCTTTCTTT. Its translation: CSARDGRGHTEAFF. The V and J genes are TRBV20-1 and TRBJ1-1, with TRBD1 matching over 8 bases. The length of the CDR3 is 14 residues. The ends lost 0 bases at V and 3 bases at J; junction bases unmatched: 3. CDR1 is DFQATT, CDR2 SNEGSKA, per germline (reference sequence).

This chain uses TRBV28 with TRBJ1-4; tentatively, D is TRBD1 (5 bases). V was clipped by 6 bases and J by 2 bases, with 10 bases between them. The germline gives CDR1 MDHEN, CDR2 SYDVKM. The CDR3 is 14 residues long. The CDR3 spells CASSGTDTNEKLFF. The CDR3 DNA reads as TGTGCCAGCAGCGGGACCGACACTAATGAAAAACTGTTTTTT.

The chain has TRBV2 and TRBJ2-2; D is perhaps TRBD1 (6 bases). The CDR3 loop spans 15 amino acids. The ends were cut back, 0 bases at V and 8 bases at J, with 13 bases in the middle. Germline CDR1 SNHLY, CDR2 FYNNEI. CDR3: CASSEAGTKWGELFF. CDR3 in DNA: TGTGCCAGCAGTGAAGCGGGGACAAAATGGGGGGAGCTGTTTTTT.

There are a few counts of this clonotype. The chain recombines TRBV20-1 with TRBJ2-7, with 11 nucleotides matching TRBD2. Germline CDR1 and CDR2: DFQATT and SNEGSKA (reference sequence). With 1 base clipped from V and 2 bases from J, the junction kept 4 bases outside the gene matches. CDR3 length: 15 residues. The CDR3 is CSARAGLAETYEQYF. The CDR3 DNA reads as TGCAGTGCTAGAGCGGGACTAGCGGAAACCTACGAGCAGTACTTC.

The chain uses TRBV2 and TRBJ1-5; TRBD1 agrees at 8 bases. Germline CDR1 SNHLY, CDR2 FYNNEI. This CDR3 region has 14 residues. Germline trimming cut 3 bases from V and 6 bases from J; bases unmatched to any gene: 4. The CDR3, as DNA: TGTGCCAGCAGTGAGCAGGGGGCGAGTCAGCCCCAGCATTTT. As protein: CASSEQGASQPQHF.

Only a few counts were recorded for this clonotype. The CDR3 sequence: CASSDSARRDTDTQYF. The CDR3 nucleotides read TGTGCCAGCAGTGATTCGGCGAGGAGGGACACAGATACGCAGTATTTT. The chain combines TRBV6-4 with TRBJ2-3, with D maybe TRBD2 (6 bases). V was trimmed by 3 bases and J by 2 bases, leaving 15 bases between them. The CDR3 spans 16 residues. Germline CDR1 MRHNA, CDR2 SNTAGT.

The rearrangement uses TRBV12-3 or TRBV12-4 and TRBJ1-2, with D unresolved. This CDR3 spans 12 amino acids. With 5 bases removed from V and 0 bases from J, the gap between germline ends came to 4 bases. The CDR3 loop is CASSNSNYGYTF. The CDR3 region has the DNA TGTGCCAGCAGTAATTCTAACTATGGCTACACCTTC.

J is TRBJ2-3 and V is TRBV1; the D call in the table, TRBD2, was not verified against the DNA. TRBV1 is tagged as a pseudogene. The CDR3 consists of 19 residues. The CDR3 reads CTSSQYSPLTSGPTDTQYF. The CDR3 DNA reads TGCACCAGCAGCCAGTACTCGCCTCTGACTAGCGGCCCAACAGATACGCAGTATTTT.

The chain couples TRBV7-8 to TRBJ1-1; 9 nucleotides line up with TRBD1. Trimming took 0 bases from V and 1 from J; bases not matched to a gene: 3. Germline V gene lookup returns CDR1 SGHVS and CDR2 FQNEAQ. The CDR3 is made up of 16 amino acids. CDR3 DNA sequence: TGTGCCAGCAGCTTAGCGATGGGACAGGGGAACACTGAAGCTTTCTTT. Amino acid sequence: CASSLAMGQGNTEAFF.

The CDR3 loop is CASNRGSGNTIYF. CDR3 sequence (DNA): TGTGCCAGCAACAGGGGGTCTGGAAACACCATATATTTT. This chain links TRBV12-3 or TRBV12-4 with TRBJ1-3, with 8 bases matching TRBD1. The length of the CDR3 is 13 residues. J lost 1 base, V lost 7 bases, and 0 bases had no gene match.

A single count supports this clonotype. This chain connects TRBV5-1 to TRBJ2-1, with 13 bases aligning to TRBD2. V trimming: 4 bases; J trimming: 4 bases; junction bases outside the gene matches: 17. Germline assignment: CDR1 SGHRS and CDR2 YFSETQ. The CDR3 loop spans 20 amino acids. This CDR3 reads CASSGTIGDGLAGAYNEQFF. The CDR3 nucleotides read TGCGCCAGCAGCGGAACTATAGGGGACGGACTAGCGGGAGCTTACAATGAGCAGTTCTTC.

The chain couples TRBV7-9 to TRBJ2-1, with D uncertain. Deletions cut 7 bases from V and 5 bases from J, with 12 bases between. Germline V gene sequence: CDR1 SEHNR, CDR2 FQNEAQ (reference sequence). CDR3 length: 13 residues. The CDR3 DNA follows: TGTGCCAGCAACAATGGGGTCAACAATGAGCAGTTCTTC. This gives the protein CASNNGVNNEQFF.

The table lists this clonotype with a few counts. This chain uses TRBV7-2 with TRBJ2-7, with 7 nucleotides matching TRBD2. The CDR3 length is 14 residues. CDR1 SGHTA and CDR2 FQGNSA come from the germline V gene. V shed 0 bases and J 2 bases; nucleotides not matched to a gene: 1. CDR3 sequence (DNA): TGTGCCAGCAGCTTAGCGGGAGGGGCCTACGAGCAGTACTTC. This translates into CASSLAGGAYEQYF. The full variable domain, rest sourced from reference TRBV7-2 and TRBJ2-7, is GAGVSQSPSNKVTEKGKDVELRCDPISGHTALYWYRQSLGQGLEFLIYFQGNSAPDKSGLPSDRFSAERTGGSVSTLTIQRTQQEDSAVYLCASSLAGGAYEQYFGPGTRLTVT.

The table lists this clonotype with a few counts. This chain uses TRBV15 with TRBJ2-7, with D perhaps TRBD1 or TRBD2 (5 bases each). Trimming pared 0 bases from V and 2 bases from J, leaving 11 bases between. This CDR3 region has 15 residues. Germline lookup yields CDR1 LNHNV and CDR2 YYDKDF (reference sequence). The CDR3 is CATSRDRGTTYEQYF. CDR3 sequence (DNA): TGTGCCACCAGCAGAGATCGGGGCACAACCTACGAGCAGTACTTC.

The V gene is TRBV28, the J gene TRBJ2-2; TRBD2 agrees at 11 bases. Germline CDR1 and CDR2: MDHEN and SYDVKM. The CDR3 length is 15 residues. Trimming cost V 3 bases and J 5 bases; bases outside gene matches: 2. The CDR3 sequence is CASSFTSGSTGELFF. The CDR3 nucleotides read TGTGCCAGCAGTTTTACTAGCGGGAGTACCGGGGAGCTGTTTTTT.

CDR3 in DNA: TGTGCCAGCTGTTGGGACAGGTTTAGCACAGATACGCAGTATTTT. Protein product: CASCWDRFSTDTQYF. The chain uses TRBV2 and TRBJ2-3, with TRBD1 matching over 8 bases. CDR3 length: 15 residues. The V segment lost 8 bases and the J segment 0 bases; nucleotides outside the gene matches: 7. Germline CDR1 reads SNHLY; CDR2 reads FYNNEI. Full variable domain (missing parts from reference TRBV2 and TRBJ2-3): EPEVTQTPSHQVTQMGQEVILRCVPISNHLYFYWYRQILGQKVEFLVSFYNNEISEKSEIFDDQFSVERPDGSNFTLKIRSTKLEDSAMYFCASCWDRFSTDTQYFGPGTRLTVL.

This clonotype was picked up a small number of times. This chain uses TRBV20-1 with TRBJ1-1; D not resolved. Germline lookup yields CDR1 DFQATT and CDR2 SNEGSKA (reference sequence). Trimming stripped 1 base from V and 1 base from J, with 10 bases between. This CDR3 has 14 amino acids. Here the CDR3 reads CSARVWSGNTEAFF. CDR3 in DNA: TGCAGTGCTAGAGTTTGGTCAGGGAACACTGAAGCTTTCTTT.

This CDR3 reads CSAKPGNEQFF. In DNA, the CDR3 is TGCAGCGCAAAGCCAGGTAATGAGCAGTTCTTC. The gene calls are TRBV20-1 and TRBJ2-1; the D is unclear. In germline, CDR1 is DFQATT, CDR2 SNEGSKA (reference sequence). The CDR3 sequence is 11 residues long.

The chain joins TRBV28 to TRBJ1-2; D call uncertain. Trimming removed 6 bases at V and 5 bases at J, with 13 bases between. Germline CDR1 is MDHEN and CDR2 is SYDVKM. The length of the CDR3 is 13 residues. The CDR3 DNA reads TGTGCCAGCAGGCCCGGGAGGCCTTATGGCTACACCTTC. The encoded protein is CASRPGRPYGYTF.

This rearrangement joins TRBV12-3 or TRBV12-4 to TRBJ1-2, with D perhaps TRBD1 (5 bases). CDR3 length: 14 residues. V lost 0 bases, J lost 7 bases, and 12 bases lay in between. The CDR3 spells CASSLAPGRGGYTF. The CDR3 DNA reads TGTGCCAGCAGTTTAGCACCAGGGAGGGGTGGCTACACCTTC.

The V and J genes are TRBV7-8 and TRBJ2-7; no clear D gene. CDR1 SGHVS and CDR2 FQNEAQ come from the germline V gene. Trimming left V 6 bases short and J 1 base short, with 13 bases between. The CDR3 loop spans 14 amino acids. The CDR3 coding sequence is TGTGCCAGCAGATCTCGGCCCGAGTCCTACGAGCAGTACTTC. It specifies CASRSRPESYEQYF.

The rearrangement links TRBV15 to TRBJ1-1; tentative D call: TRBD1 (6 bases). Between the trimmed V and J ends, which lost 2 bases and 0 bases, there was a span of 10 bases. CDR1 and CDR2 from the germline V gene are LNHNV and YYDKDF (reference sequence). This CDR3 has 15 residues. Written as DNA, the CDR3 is TGTGCCACCAGCAGATCAGGGGCCCTGAACACTGAAGCTTTCTTT. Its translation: CATSRSGALNTEAFF. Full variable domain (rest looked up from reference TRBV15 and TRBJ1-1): DAMVIQNPRYQVTQFGKPVTLSCSQTLNHNVMYWYQQKSSQAPKLLFHYYDKDFNNEADTPDNFQSRRPNTSFCFLDIRSPGLGDTAMYLCATSRSGALNTEAFFGQGTRLTVV.